The present TCR beta chain was sequenced within a study of shared clonotypes between healthy human individuals. Study in general: Each donor's CD8 memory used one plate, CD8 naive two, each CD4 subset three.

The germline V gene has CDR1 KGHSH and CDR2 LQKENI. V was trimmed by 2 bases and J by 4 bases, leaving 12 bases between them. This CDR3 comprises 14 residues. Generated by immunoSEQ multiplex PCR, the TCRdb table keeps only in-frame clones and is missing some. The table lists 2 million to 2.5 million clones, approximately 93% of them singletons, with approximately 0.36% in the top ten. Comments on this clone: The same CDR3 is also encoded by other DNA sequences in this sample.

The sequenced sample consisted of naive CD4+ T cells from PBMCs. Subset described: CD45RA+ positively selected. The source of this sequence is a man younger than 35 in good health. Some clones in this sample may be carry-over from other donors' samples. V usage is TRBV18 and J usage is TRBJ2-7; no clear D. The CDR3, as DNA: TGTGCCAGCTCACCAGGGCGGAAACAGTACGAGCAGTACTTC. It specifies CASSPGRKQYEQYF.